The 26 T cell receptor beta chains reported below all come from one sample, sequenced in a study of cytomegalovirus exposure and HLA in healthy donors. The PCR contained 60 Vbeta and 13 Jbeta primers. The data were produced by immunoSEQ multiplex PCR, yet TCRdb's version contains in-frame clones alone and is incomplete. The sample consists of under 110,000 clones, 75% of them appearing once. Sample: PBMCs. Source of these receptors: a man aged 50 to 60 in good health and CMV-seronegative.

The chain has TRBV5-5 and TRBJ1-5; no definite D call. The V gene's germline CDR1 is SGHKS and CDR2 YYEKEE (reference sequence). The CDR3 loop spans 13 amino acids. Trimming removed 4 bases at V and 3 bases at J, with 8 bases between. The CDR3 DNA is TGTGCCAGCAGCCCACACATCAATCAGCCCCAGCATTTT. It translates to CASSPHINQPQHF.

The V gene is TRBV29-1, the J gene TRBJ2-7; TRBD1 matches 8 bases. The CDR3 runs to 12 residues. Germline V CDR1 and CDR2: SQVTM, ANQGSEA. Germline trimming cut 7 bases from V and 3 bases from J; bases unmatched to any gene: 5. The CDR3 coding sequence is TGCAGCGGGGCCACAGGGGGCTACGAGCAGTACTTC. Its protein is CSGATGGYEQYF.

This clone showed up just a few times. Other DNA sequences within the sample encode an identical CDR3. The chain employs TRBV9 and TRBJ1-6, with 9 positions matching TRBD1. Germline CDR1 SGDLS, CDR2 YYNGEE. V shed 4 bases, J shed 4 bases, and the junction held 9 bases outside the gene matches. This CDR3 has 17 amino acids. CDR3 DNA: TGTGCCAGCAGCCCCCGGGACAGGGACCGGTATAATTCACCCCTCCACTTT. Translating gives CASSPRDRDRYNSPLHF.

This clone occurred once. The chain's CDR3 is CASNPRTSGINEQFF. In nucleotides, the CDR3 is TGCGCCAGCAACCCACGGACTAGCGGGATAAATGAGCAGTTCTTC. The rearrangement links TRBV5-1 to TRBJ2-1; TRBD2 aligns across 12 bases. Germline trimming cut 6 bases from V and 7 bases from J; bases unmatched to any gene: 8. There are 15 residues in the CDR3. CDR1 is SGHRS, CDR2 YFSETQ, per germline.

This clone has a handful of counts. The chain is built from TRBV7-9 and TRBJ2-2; 9 bases match TRBD2. This CDR3 spans 14 amino acids. Trimming at V came to 8 bases and at J to 4 bases, leaving 5 bases not matched to a gene. CDR1 and CDR2 (germline): SEHNR, FQNEAQ (reference sequence). The CDR3 DNA reads TGTGCCAGCGGCGGGGGGGCCGTCACCGGGGAGCTGTTTTTT. Amino acids: CASGGGAVTGELFF. Looking up the rest from reference TRBV7-9 and TRBJ2-2 gives the full variable domain: DTGVSQNPRHKITKRGQNVTFRCDPISEHNRLYWYRQTLGQGPEFLTYFQNEAQLEKSRLLSDRFSAERPKGSFSTLEIQRTEQGDSAMYLCASGGGAVTGELFFGEGSRLTVL.

The chain couples TRBV10-3 to TRBJ2-2; 9 nucleotides match TRBD1. J lost 7 bases, V lost 7 bases, and 7 bases had no gene match. Germline values: CDR1 ENHRY, CDR2 SYGVKD. The CDR3 has 14 residues. The CDR3 DNA sequence: TGTGCCATCACAATGGGACAGGGCATCGGGGAGCTGTTTTTT. It encodes CAITMGQGIGELFF.

The chain couples TRBV15 to TRBJ1-6, with D possibly matching TRBD1 (6 bases). Trimming pared 2 bases from V and 1 base from J, leaving 12 bases between. The CDR3 extends over 17 amino acids. Germline V lookup: CDR1 LNHNV, CDR2 YYDKDF (reference sequence). The CDR3 bases are TGTGCCACCAGCAGATACACAGGGACGTCCTATAATTCACCCCTCCACTTT. Its translation is CATSRYTGTSYNSPLHF.

V is TRBV28 and J is TRBJ2-2; 9 bases map to TRBD2. This CDR3 comprises 13 residues. CDR1 is MDHEN and CDR2 is SYDVKM in the germline V gene. V lost 7 bases and J lost 13; bases outside the gene matches: 10. The CDR3 reads CASTSAGGAWLFF. In nucleotides, the CDR3 is TGTGCCAGCACCTCCGCGGGAGGGGCTTGGCTGTTTTTT.

This clone was seen more than once but under ten times. V is TRBV19 and J is TRBJ2-1; 10 nucleotides align to TRBD1. The CDR3 has 16 amino acids. The germline V gene has CDR1 LNHDA and CDR2 SQIVND (reference sequence). V was pared by 3 bases and J by 6 bases, with 8 bases of the junction left unmatched. The CDR3 loop reads CASSIGDRGNFNEQFF. In nucleotides, the CDR3 is TGTGCCAGTAGTATCGGGGACAGGGGCAATTTCAATGAGCAGTTCTTC.

The chain links TRBV28 to TRBJ2-7; 8 bases fit TRBD2. Germline-derived CDR1 and CDR2 are MDHEN and SYDVKM. There are 14 residues in the CDR3. V was clipped by 0 bases and J by 10 bases; unmatched bases: 8. The CDR3 DNA follows: TGTGCCAGCAGTTTATGGGTAGCGGGAAGGACTCAGTACTTC. Translating it yields CASSLWVAGRTQYF.

The genes are TRBV7-9 and TRBJ1-4; 10 bases align to TRBD1. This CDR3 has 15 residues. Losses at the gene ends were 2 bases for V and 9 bases for J; bases not matched to a gene: 6. Germline assignment: CDR1 SEHNR and CDR2 FQNEAQ (reference sequence). CDR3 nucleotides: TGTGCCAGCAGCTTAACGACAGGGGGCATTCAAAAACTGTTTTTT. This encodes CASSLTTGGIQKLFF.

The V gene is TRBV5-1, the J gene TRBJ2-1; 8 bases are shared with TRBD2. V gave up 5 bases and J gave up 0 bases; unmatched junction bases: 4. Germline V gene sequence: CDR1 SGHRS, CDR2 YFSETQ. The CDR3 runs to 15 residues. The CDR3 protein is CASRPSGSSYNEQFF. The CDR3 nucleotides read TGCGCCAGCAGACCGAGCGGGAGCTCCTACAATGAGCAGTTCTTC.

The V gene is TRBV7-3, the J gene TRBJ2-1; 10 bases agree with TRBD2. CDR1 and CDR2 (germline): SGHTA, FQGTGA. CDR3 length: 15 residues. V lost 5 bases, J lost 9 bases, and 10 bases stayed unmatched. CDR3 region: CASSPRGPSGSEQFF. In nucleotides, the CDR3 is TGTGCCAGCAGCCCAAGAGGACCTAGCGGGAGTGAGCAGTTCTTC.

The rearrangement links TRBV25-1 to TRBJ2-2; D gene unclear. The length of the CDR3 is 15 residues. Deletions cut 4 bases from V and 2 bases from J, with 11 bases between. Germline CDR1 and CDR2: MGHDK and SYGVNS. The CDR3 loop is CASSVIDTNTGELFF. CDR3 nucleotides: TGTGCCAGCAGTGTCATCGACACAAACACCGGGGAGCTGTTTTTT.

This chain links TRBV19 with TRBJ2-7; unclear D gene. This CDR3 has 14 amino acids. Trimming pared 4 bases from V and 1 base from J, leaving 11 bases between. Looked up from germline, CDR1 is LNHDA and CDR2 is SQIVND (reference sequence). CDR3 sequence (DNA): TGTGCCAGTAGTACCGACACGGCTTCCTACGAGCAGTACTTC. Translation gives CASSTDTASYEQYF.

The table lists this clone with a count of one. The chain couples TRBV29-1 to TRBJ2-1; 13 bases map to TRBD2. Germline loops: CDR1 SQVTM, CDR2 ANQGSEA. J was trimmed by 9 bases and V by 8 bases; bases with no gene match: 7. This CDR3 contains 13 residues. CDR3: CSLGTSGNGEQFF. CDR3 bases: TGCAGCCTCGGGACTAGCGGGAATGGTGAGCAGTTCTTC.

The chain combines TRBV25-1 with TRBJ1-1; no reliable D call. From germline, CDR1 is MGHDK and CDR2 SYGVNS. The ends were cut back, 8 bases at V and 8 bases at J, with 15 bases in the middle. The CDR3 length is 12 residues. The CDR3: CASADPGEEAFF. The CDR3 DNA follows: TGTGCCAGCGCAGACCCCGGGGAGGAAGCTTTCTTT. The complete variable domain, with remaining parts taken from reference TRBV25-1 and TRBJ1-1, reads EADIYQTPRYLVIGTGKKITLECSQTMGHDKMYWYQQDPGMELHLIHYSYGVNSTEKGDLSSESTVSRIRTEHFPLTLESARPSHTSQYLCASADPGEEAFFGQGTRLTVV.

The rearrangement links TRBV18 to TRBJ2-7; weak D call: TRBD2 (6 bases). Germline V lookup: CDR1 KGHSH, CDR2 LQKENI. Trimming took off 3 bases at V and 3 bases at J, with 12 bases between the two ends. This CDR3 comprises 14 residues. CDR3 sequence (DNA): TGTGCCAGCTCACCGGTGGGAGGCCACTACGAGCAGTACTTC. It yields the protein CASSPVGGHYEQYF.

This clone has a handful of counts. The chain couples TRBV15 to TRBJ1-4, with D tentatively TRBD1 (6 bases). Per germline, CDR1 LNHNV and CDR2 YYDKDF (reference sequence). There are 15 residues in the CDR3. Trimming removed 3 bases at V and 7 bases at J, with 15 bases between. The CDR3 protein is CATSRSGAGGEKLFF. CDR3 DNA sequence: TGTGCCACCAGCAGGTCAGGGGCTGGGGGTGAAAAACTGTTTTTT.

This chain joins TRBV6-1 and TRBJ2-7; no definite D call. The CDR3 covers 11 residues. Germline CDR1 and CDR2: MNHNS and SASEGT. V was pared by 10 bases and J by 2 bases, with 9 bases between. The CDR3 nucleotides read TGTGCCATCCGAACAGCCTACGAGCAGTACTTC. Amino acids: CAIRTAYEQYF.

This clone came up a few times. The V gene is TRBV5-1, the J gene TRBJ2-1, with unresolved D. Trimming stripped 1 base from V and 4 bases from J, with 6 bases between. This CDR3 is 13 amino acids long. The germline V gene has CDR1 SGHRS and CDR2 YFSETQ. CDR3 residues: CASSLQLYNEQFF. CDR3 DNA sequence: TGCGCCAGCAGCTTGCAACTTTACAATGAGCAGTTCTTC.

This clone was found a few times. V is TRBV29-1 and J is TRBJ2-3, with D perhaps TRBD1 (6 bases). The CDR3 totals 14 residues. V dropped 3 bases and J dropped 5 bases, with 15 bases sitting between them. Germline CDR1 SQVTM, CDR2 ANQGSEA. The CDR3 loop is CSVESGAPGDTQYF. CDR3 DNA sequence: TGCAGCGTTGAGTCAGGGGCTCCCGGAGATACGCAGTATTTT.

This clone was seen only a few times. This chain links TRBV5-1 with TRBJ1-1; D remains unclear. Germline assignment: CDR1 SGHRS and CDR2 YFSETQ. The CDR3 runs to 14 residues. V lost 0 bases and J 6 bases, leaving 12 bases between the germline ends. The CDR3 sequence is CASSLALRDSEAFF. In DNA form, the CDR3 reads TGCGCCAGCAGCTTGGCCCTTCGGGATTCTGAAGCTTTCTTT.

The J gene is TRBJ2-1, the V gene TRBV5-1; D uncertain. This CDR3 contains 12 residues. Germline CDR1 and CDR2: SGHRS and YFSETQ. V dropped 0 bases and J dropped 7 bases, with 5 bases sitting between them. The CDR3 reads CASSLVRNEQFF. Here the CDR3 DNA reads TGCGCCAGCAGCTTGGTTCGGAATGAGCAGTTCTTC.

The CDR3 loop reads CASSTNRGRLTEAFF. In DNA, the CDR3 is TGTGCCAGCAGCACAAACAGGGGAAGGCTCACTGAAGCTTTCTTT. The chain combines TRBV6-6 with TRBJ1-1, with TRBD1 matching over 7 bases. This CDR3 is 15 amino acids long. Germline CDR1 reads MNHNY; CDR2 reads SVGAGI (reference sequence). The ends lost 6 bases at V and 4 bases at J; junction bases unmatched: 11.

This clone showed up just once. V is TRBV4-2 and J is TRBJ1-2; D ambiguous. The V end lost 0 bases, the J end lost 8 bases, and 13 bases lay between the germline ends. CDR3 length: 14 residues. Germline lookup yields CDR1 LGHNA and CDR2 YNFKEQ. The CDR3 nucleotides read TGTGCCAGCAGCCAAGAGGTAGAGGCTGGGGGCTACACCTTC. Translated, it gives CASSQEVEAGGYTF.